This is a list of T cell receptor beta chains from one sample in a study of beta chain features in type 1 diabetes. Some clones are missing from TCRdb's copy, which holds only in-frame ones; the method was immunoSEQ multiplex PCR. Of 450,000 to 550,000 clones detected, 30% appear once; the ten largest clones hold around 0.065%. The sequenced sample consisted of naive CD4+ T cells from blood. Every receptor here comes from a man aged 18 to 29 in good health. Both conserved end residues are trimmed from each CDR3. Each record gives: J gene, V gene, D gene, CDR3 protein. The D gene is left open where the match is weak.

>TRBJ2-3|TRBV27|TRBD2
ASKRLAGSTDTQY
>TRBJ2-7|TRBV4-2|NA
ASSQRDHYEQY
>TRBJ1-1|TRBV9|NA
ASSTQGGTEAF
>TRBJ2-1|TRBV11-2|NA
ASSSTLTGSSYNEQF
>TRBJ2-1|TRBV29-1|TRBD2
SGDNGDYSNEQF
>TRBJ1-2|TRBV29-1|TRBD1
SVEAQGAPGGYT
>TRBJ2-2|TRBV7-7|NA
ASSLGQGTGELF
>TRBJ2-1|TRBV29-1|TRBD2
SVLGTSGRANEQF
>TRBJ1-5|TRBV4-1|NA
ASSHLASNQPQH
>TRBJ1-4|TRBV7-9|NA
ASRELGKLF
>TRBJ1-5|TRBV30|NA
AWSRGGVPQPQH
>TRBJ2-3|TRBV18|NA
ASSRTSSADTQY
>TRBJ2-5|TRBV5-1|NA
ASAISGAETQY
>TRBJ1-1|TRBV29-1|NA
SVEGQARVTEAF
>TRBJ2-6|TRBV13|NA
ASSPGRHSGANVLT
>TRBJ2-7|TRBV25-1|NA
ASSLTGTYEQY
>TRBJ2-3|TRBV9|NA
ASSVALTSVDTQY
>TRBJ1-5|TRBV15|NA
ATSRDPGKGNQPQH
>TRBJ2-6|TRBV27|NA
ASSDQPRRAGANVLT
>TRBJ2-1|TRBV10-3|NA
AISEDPDNEQF
>TRBJ2-1|TRBV13|NA
ASSFLWQGSYNEQF
>TRBJ1-1|TRBV30|NA
AWSVRQRHTEAF
>TRBJ2-5|TRBV28|TRBD1
ASSPLTGVRSETQY
>TRBJ2-7|TRBV9|NA
ASSERSGLDSYEQY
>TRBJ2-1|TRBV29-1|TRBD2
SVVGLAGQGRANEQF
>TRBJ1-2|TRBV30|NA
AWGNYGYT
>TRBJ2-7|TRBV2|TRBD1
ASMRTGGSYEQY
>TRBJ2-1|TRBV30|NA
AWSVAGARCF
>TRBJ2-7|TRBV29-1|NA
SGKTDYEQY
>TRBJ2-3|TRBV18|TRBD2
ASSPLLAGDTQY
>TRBJ2-3|TRBV25-1|NA
ASSSARLHTDTQY
>TRBJ2-1|TRBV5-4|TRBD2
ASSLGTSGYNEQF
>TRBJ2-1|TRBV6-5|NA
ASSPSSGGLNEQF
>TRBJ2-1|TRBV7-2|NA
ASSLAGQSSYNEQF
>TRBJ2-5|TRBV7-2|NA
ASSSAPARGRETQY
>TRBJ2-3|TRBV11-1|NA
ASSLWSADTQY
>TRBJ2-2|TRBV13|NA
ASTTPRPNTGELF
>TRBJ1-2|TRBV7-2|NA
ASSLAVRDGYT
>TRBJ2-7|TRBV30|NA
AWSPAYEQY
>TRBJ2-1|TRBV30|TRBD2
AWSAGLAGHNEQF
>TRBJ2-7|TRBV28|TRBD1
ASSLTGTASYEQY